These 9 T cell receptor beta chains were sequenced from one sample in a study of T cell repertoires in cytomegalovirus infection. These receptors have no known antigen. TCRdb itself ran the reads through MiXCR, one entry per CDR3 protein. The sample carries around 71,000 distinct CDR3 sequences, about 40% recorded once. The input for sequencing was CD8+ T cells from cultured PBMCs, taken from culture after CMV antigen stimulation. The source of these receptors is a human donor in good health (CMV status not recorded). Some clones in this sample may be carry-over from other donors' samples.

The V call is TRBV28, the J call TRBJ1-1; D is unclear. The length of the CDR3 is 17 residues. CDR1 and CDR2 from the germline V gene are MDHEN and SYDVKM. V was shortened by 2 bases and J by 4 bases, with 20 bases between the two germline ends. The CDR3 coding sequence is TGTGCCAGCAGTTTAGAAGAAGCGTCTAGGATGATCACTGAAGCTTTCTTT. This encodes CASSLEEASRMITEAFF.

The rearrangement uses TRBV7-8 and TRBJ2-2, with 9 bases that match TRBD2. Germline values: CDR1 SGHVS, CDR2 FQNEAQ. With 1 base clipped from V and 4 bases from J, the junction kept 7 bases outside the gene matches. The CDR3 is 17 amino acids. The DNA for the CDR3 is TGTGCCAGCAGCTTAGGGGGCGGGGGGGCTCCCACCGGGGAGCTGTTTTTT. Translated, it gives CASSLGGGGAPTGELFF.

This clonotype was counted only a few times. The chain employs TRBV6-1 and TRBJ2-1, with 8 bases matching TRBD2. The CDR3 has 14 amino acids. J lost 8 bases, V lost 6 bases, and 9 bases had no gene match. Germline V gene lookup returns CDR1 MNHNS and CDR2 SASEGT. This CDR3 is CASRRALGGDEQFF. The DNA of the CDR3 is TGTGCCAGCAGGAGAGCACTCGGGGGGGATGAGCAGTTCTTC.

The chain recombines TRBV4-1 with TRBJ2-7; D gene ambiguous. CDR1 MGHRA and CDR2 YSYEKL come from the germline V gene. Between the trimmed V and J ends, which lost 4 bases and 2 bases, there was a span of 12 bases. This CDR3 has 14 amino acids. The CDR3 reads CASSRSSSTYEQYF. In DNA, the CDR3 is TGCGCCAGCAGCCGCTCCTCTTCTACCTACGAGCAGTACTTC.

The chain is built from TRBV7-6 and TRBJ2-3; 7 bases align to TRBD1. J gave up 4 bases and V 5 bases, and 9 bases lay outside the gene matches. There are 15 residues in the CDR3. In germline, CDR1 is SGHVS, CDR2 FNYEAQ. CDR3 DNA sequence: TGTGCCAGCAGCGACATGAAACAGGGGCCAGATACGCAGTATTTT. Its protein is CASSDMKQGPDTQYF.

The rearrangement joins TRBV6-8 to TRBJ2-7; TRBD1 matches 7 bases. V shed 7 bases, J shed 3 bases, and the junction held 18 bases outside the gene matches. The length of the CDR3 is 17 residues. Germline-derived CDR1 and CDR2 are MNHGY and SAAAGT. The CDR3 here is CASTLSRTGASFYEQYF. The CDR3 DNA follows: TGTGCCAGCACTTTATCCCGAACAGGGGCGTCTTTCTACGAGCAGTACTTC.

The chain is built from TRBV7-8 and TRBJ1-5, with D tentatively TRBD1 (5 bases). V lost 5 bases to trimming and J lost 5 bases, with 28 bases between them. The CDR3 is 19 amino acids. Germline V gene sequence: CDR1 SGHVS, CDR2 FQNEAQ. The CDR3 sequence is CASSQNLWGGDGSDQPQHF. The DNA of the CDR3 is TGTGCCAGCAGCCAAAACCTTTGGGGGGGAGACGGGTCGGATCAGCCCCAGCATTTT.

The V and J genes are TRBV2 and TRBJ2-7, with TRBD1 identical over 7 bases. With 1 base clipped from V and 0 bases from J, the junction kept 3 bases outside the gene matches. This CDR3 is built from 15 residues. Germline CDR1 SNHLY, CDR2 FYNNEI. The CDR3 sequence is CASSEDRGPSYEQYF. In DNA form, the CDR3 reads TGTGCCAGCAGTGAAGACAGGGGACCCTCCTACGAGCAGTACTTC.

This clonotype was detected only a few times. This CDR3 is CSVEDPEPAGGSNEQFF. CDR3 bases: TGCAGCGTTGAAGACCCCGAACCAGCGGGGGGGTCCAATGAGCAGTTCTTC. This sequence joins TRBV29-1 and TRBJ2-1; 10 bases match TRBD2. The CDR3 has 17 residues. J lost 6 bases, V lost 0 bases, and 11 bases had no gene match. Germline V gives CDR1 SQVTM, CDR2 ANQGSEA.